The clone carrying this TCR beta chain was counted a single time. Its target is not known. The data derive from a study of vaccination and CD4 T cells after COVID-19. Notes on the study in general: Spike mono-reactive status applied to 304 of 307 vaccine-specific clones in convalescent patients. From about 20 to 38, the median of SARS-CoV-2-reactive clonotypes rose without reaching significance.

Cultured CD4+ T-cell DNA underwent Oncomine TCR Beta short-read sequencing. TCRdb recomputed calls from the PCR reads with MiXCR, one row per CDR3 protein. Here the sample spans about 7,600 distinct CDR3 sequences, around 50% being singletons. The CDR3 runs to 15 residues. Germline V lookup: CDR1 GTSNPN, CDR2 SVGIG (reference sequence). Trimming removed 1 base at V and 6 bases at J, with 13 bases between. The treatment is: roughly 11-day PBMC culture with coronavirus spike peptide pools or control peptides (ViraFEST assay). Gathered ahead of the COVID-19 pandemic (2011-2018) were the CD4+ T cells of the unexposed donor. On day 3 and again on day 7, fresh IL-2 medium was used to replace half the medium. When about ten days of culture had elapsed, CD4+ T cells were isolated by negative selection.

The TCR originated in a human donor in good health. Sequencing used CD4+ T cells from blood, cultured in vitro. The rearrangement uses TRBV30 and TRBJ1-6; D remains ambiguous. CDR3 protein: CAWSASSTRNSPLHF. CDR3 bases: TGTGCCTGGAGTGCCTCCTCGACACGTAATTCACCCCTCCACTTT.